This T cell receptor beta chain appears in the sequencing data of a study of T cell changes during pregnancy in multiple sclerosis. In germline, CDR1 is MNHEY, CDR2 SMNVEV (reference sequence). The V end was cut by 1 base, the J end by 8 bases, with 11 bases between. The CDR3 runs to 14 residues. Repertoires were generated with immunoSEQ multiplex PCR, while TCRdb's copy carries only in-frame clones and drops some. The sample contains some 85,000 clones, nearly 95% of which appear only once. Sequences were derived from peripheral blood, sampled in the second trimester of pregnancy. The gene calls are TRBV27 and TRBJ1-4; D gene ambiguous. The receptor's source is a female donor with multiple sclerosis, enrolled in a pregnancy study. The CDR3 region is CASSLFVGSEKLFF. CDR3 nucleotide sequence: TGTGCCAGCAGTTTATTTGTTGGGAGCGAAAAACTGTTTTTT.